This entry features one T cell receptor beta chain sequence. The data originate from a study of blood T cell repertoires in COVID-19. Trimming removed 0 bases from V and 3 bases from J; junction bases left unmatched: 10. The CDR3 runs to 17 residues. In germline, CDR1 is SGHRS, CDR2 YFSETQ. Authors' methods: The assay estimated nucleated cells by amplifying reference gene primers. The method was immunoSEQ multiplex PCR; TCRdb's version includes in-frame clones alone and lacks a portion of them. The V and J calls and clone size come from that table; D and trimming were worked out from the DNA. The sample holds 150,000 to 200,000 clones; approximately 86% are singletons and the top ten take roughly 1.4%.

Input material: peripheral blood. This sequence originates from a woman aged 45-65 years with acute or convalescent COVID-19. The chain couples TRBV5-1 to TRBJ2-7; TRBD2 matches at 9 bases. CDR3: CASSLALTAGGSYEQYF. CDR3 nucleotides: TGCGCCAGCAGCTTGGCCCTAACAGCGGGAGGTAGCTACGAGCAGTACTTC.